The 18 T cell receptor beta chains reported below all come from one sample, sequenced in a study of T cells in Graves' hyperthyroidism and ophthalmopathy. Amplified TCR beta CDR3 regions came from RNA transcripts. The study used the HTBI primer set for a first-round RT-PCR of the TCR CDR3. TCRdb ran MiXCR on the multiplex PCR reads and lists one entry per CDR3 protein. Here the sample spans approximately 410,000 distinct CDR3 sequences, roughly an eighth being singletons. Sequenced material: blood. The receptor source for this set is a woman between 18 and 30 years old with Graves' hyperthyroidism.

There are a few counts of this clonotype. V gene TRBV29-1 combines with J gene TRBJ2-2; 7 positions match TRBD1. This CDR3 comprises 13 residues. V shed 4 bases, J shed 4 bases, and the junction held 3 bases outside the gene matches. Germline values: CDR1 SQVTM, CDR2 ANQGSEA. The CDR3 protein is CSVGQGSTGELFF. In nucleotides, the CDR3 is TGCAGCGTTGGACAGGGTAGCACCGGGGAGCTGTTTTTT.

The gene calls are TRBV20-1 and TRBJ1-1; D is ambiguous. Germline CDR1 is DFQATT and CDR2 is SNEGSKA (reference sequence). The CDR3 consists of 13 residues. The V and J ends lost 1 base and 4 bases respectively, with 10 bases between them. The CDR3 is CSARGRAITEAFF. CDR3 DNA: TGCAGTGCTAGAGGTAGGGCGATCACTGAAGCTTTCTTT.

This clonotype showed up many times. The genes are TRBV30 and TRBJ1-6; D possibly corresponds to TRBD1 (6 bases). Germline CDR1 is GTSNPN and CDR2 is SVGIG (reference sequence). V was shortened by 5 bases and J by 7 bases, with 15 bases between the two germline ends. This CDR3 comprises 14 residues. CDR3 DNA: TGTGCCTGGGGTCAGGGGACACCGAATTCACCCCTCCACTTT. It yields the protein CAWGQGTPNSPLHF. The full variable domain, its missing parts supplied by reference TRBV30 and TRBJ1-6, is SQTIHQWPATLVQPVGSPLSLECTVEGTSNPNLYWYRQAAGRGLQLLFYSVGIGQISSEVPQNLSASRPQDRQFILSSKKLLLSDSGFYLCAWGQGTPNSPLHFGNGTRLTVT.

This sequence joins TRBV14 and TRBJ1-1; maybe TRBD1 (5 bases). V lost 1 base, J lost 3 bases, and 9 bases lay in between. Germline CDR1 reads SGHDN; CDR2 reads FVKESK. CDR3 length: 14 residues. DNA of the CDR3: TGTGCCAGCAGCCAAGCCAACAGGTACACTGAAGCTTTCTTT. Its protein product is CASSQANRYTEAFF.

This chain links TRBV19 with TRBJ1-2, with D hard to call. Trimming cost V 6 bases and J 8 bases, with 13 bases left between them. CDR1 and CDR2 (germline): LNHDA, SQIVND (reference sequence). The CDR3 contains 12 residues. CDR3 protein: CASRFGVGGYTF. For the CDR3, the DNA is TGTGCCAGTAGATTCGGGGTTGGAGGCTACACCTTC.

In its sample, this clonotype was seen many times. J is TRBJ1-2 and V is TRBV11-2, with no clear D. V shed 2 bases and J shed 3 bases, with 16 bases lying between them. Germline CDR1 SGHAT, CDR2 FQNNGV. CDR3 length: 16 amino acids. The CDR3, as DNA: TGTGCCAGCAGCTTATCGGGCAGGTCCCCTTACTATGGCTACACCTTC. This sequence encodes CASSLSGRSPYYGYTF.

This clonotype was observed a handful of times. A much larger clone lies a single base off, so this may be a read error. The V and J genes are TRBV12-3 or TRBV12-4 and TRBJ1-2; the D is unclear. Trimming shortened V by 6 bases and J by 8 bases, and 13 bases separated the two germline ends. The CDR3 is 12 residues long. The CDR3 region has the DNA TGTGCCAGCAGGATAGGGATAAGGGGCTACACCTTC. Translated: CASRIGIRGYTF.

The J gene is TRBJ1-5, the V gene TRBV30; D unresolved. The CDR3 runs to 12 residues. The ends were cut back, 1 base at V and 9 bases at J, with 10 bases in the middle. Germline values: CDR1 GTSNPN, CDR2 SVGIG (reference sequence). CDR3 in DNA: TGTGCCTGGAGTGACGGTCCTAGGCCCCAGCATTTT. This codes for CAWSDGPRPQHF.

This clonotype was found a few times. The rearrangement uses TRBV3-1 and TRBJ2-5, with D perhaps TRBD1 (5 bases). Germline values: CDR1 LGHDT, CDR2 YNNKEL (reference sequence). With 4 bases removed from V and 5 bases from J, the gap between germline ends came to 14 bases. The CDR3 runs to 14 residues. The chain's CDR3 is CASSRQGVRETQYF. The CDR3, as DNA: TGTGCCAGCAGCCGTCAGGGCGTTAGGGAGACCCAGTACTTC.

This clonotype was picked up a small number of times. V gene TRBV2 combines with J gene TRBJ1-3, with TRBD1 matching over 8 bases. The germline V gene encodes CDR1 SNHLY and CDR2 FYNNEI. The CDR3 spans 14 residues. V was clipped by 6 bases and J by 7 bases; unmatched bases: 8. CDR3 DNA: TGTGCCAGCAGGGTCGACAGGGGCGAGAACACCATATATTTT. This encodes CASRVDRGENTIYF.

This clonotype was seen only a few times. A much larger clone is a single base away; this may be a read error. The chain has TRBV28 and TRBJ1-1, with 9 bases that match TRBD1. Germline values: CDR1 MDHEN, CDR2 SYDVKM. This CDR3 comprises 15 residues. Germline trimming cut 4 bases from V and 5 bases from J; bases unmatched to any gene: 8. CDR3 amino acids: CASSSCGQGLTEAFF. The CDR3 DNA follows: TGTGCCAGCAGTTCGTGTGGACAGGGGTTGACTGAAGCTTTCTTT.

This clonotype has a count of ten or more. The chain uses TRBV28 and TRBJ1-3; D unresolved. Germline V gene sequence: CDR1 MDHEN, CDR2 SYDVKM. Trimming removed 2 bases from V and 0 bases from J, with 11 bases in between. CDR3 length: 16 residues. CDR3 DNA: TGTGCCAGCAGTTTAGTACAGCTCGTCTCTGGAAACACCATATATTTT. Protein product: CASSLVQLVSGNTIYF.

This clonotype has at least ten counts. The rearrangement joins TRBV18 to TRBJ2-7; TRBD1 is a possible D gene (5 bases). Germline V gene sequence: CDR1 KGHSH, CDR2 LQKENI. The length of the CDR3 is 13 residues. V was shortened by 1 base and J by 7 bases, with 11 bases between the two germline ends. Here the CDR3 reads CASSPRAGREQYF. The CDR3 nucleotides read TGTGCCAGCTCACCACGGGCAGGGCGGGAGCAGTACTTC.

This clonotype came up many times. The chain recombines TRBV30 with TRBJ2-1, with 12 bases aligning to TRBD1. The CDR3 loop spans 14 amino acids. CDR1 and CDR2 from the germline V gene are GTSNPN and SVGIG (reference sequence). V gave up 2 bases and J gave up 10 bases; unmatched junction bases: 6. CDR3 in amino acids: CAWSRDRGLREQFF. DNA of the CDR3: TGTGCCTGGAGTCGGGACAGGGGGCTTCGGGAGCAGTTCTTC.

The chain links TRBV15 to TRBJ2-2; 7 bases agree with TRBD2. V was pared by 0 bases and J by 4 bases, with 11 bases of the junction left unmatched. The CDR3 length is 18 residues. CDR1 is LNHNV and CDR2 is YYDKDF in the germline V gene (reference sequence). Here the CDR3 reads CATSRDEGGGSRTGELFF. In nucleotides, the CDR3 is TGTGCCACCAGCAGAGATGAGGGAGGCGGGAGCCGCACCGGGGAGCTGTTTTTT.

This clonotype was observed many times. This chain uses TRBV28 with TRBJ2-7; D possibly corresponds to TRBD2 (6 bases). The V end was cut by 5 bases, the J end by 2 bases, with 28 bases between. Germline assignment: CDR1 MDHEN and CDR2 SYDVKM. This CDR3 is 19 amino acids long. The DNA for the CDR3 is TGTGCCAGCAGTCCGCAGACTAGGAATGTGCTCCTTCGTCCCTACGAGCAGTACTTC. Protein sequence: CASSPQTRNVLLRPYEQYF.

This clonotype was observed many times. This chain links TRBV30 with TRBJ2-7; TRBD1 or TRBD2 may be the D gene (5 bases each). Germline V CDR1 and CDR2: GTSNPN, SVGIG (reference sequence). Deletions cut 0 bases from V and 2 bases from J, with 14 bases between. The CDR3 consists of 15 residues. The CDR3 bases are TGTGCCTGGAGTGTACTTGAGGGGAGTGCCTACGAGCAGTACTTC. Translating it yields CAWSVLEGSAYEQYF.

This clonotype was picked up many times. The V call is TRBV20-1, the J call TRBJ2-3; TRBD2 agrees at 8 bases. V lost 6 bases to trimming and J lost 2 bases; unmatched junction nucleotides: 22. The CDR3 runs to 19 residues. Germline V lookup: CDR1 DFQATT, CDR2 SNEGSKA (reference sequence). The CDR3 nucleotides are TGCAGTGCCCGGGGGGGGACCGCCCTAAGAGGGGGTTCCACAGATACGCAGTATTTT. It specifies CSARGGTALRGGSTDTQYF.